The 2 T cell receptor beta chains in this list originate from one sample, sequenced in a study of blood T cells in healthy people across ages. With a J-beta primer mix and a sample-barcoded 5' primer, a second PCR ran about 6 to 11 cycles. TCRdb re-analysed the 5' RACE reads in MiXCR, keeping a single row per CDR3 protein. This table holds about 1.1 million distinct CDR3 sequences, roughly two fifths found once. Sequenced: blood. These receptors all come from a man younger than 30 in good health.

This chain links TRBV15 with TRBJ1-1; 10 bases map to TRBD1. The V gene end was trimmed by 5 bases and the J gene end by 1 base; junction bases not matched to a gene: 4. Per the germline V gene, CDR1 is LNHNV and CDR2 is YYDKDF (reference sequence). This CDR3 comprises 15 residues. The CDR3 DNA reads as TGTGCCACCAGCCGGGACAGGGGACGGAACACTGAAGCTTTCTTT. Amino acids: CATSRDRGRNTEAFF.

This clonotype is a singleton in its sample. The DNA of the CDR3 is TGTGCCAGCAGGGGCCTGAGGGGCGCGATTACGAATGAGCAGTTCTTC. Amino acid sequence: CASRGLRGAITNEQFF. The chain recombines TRBV7-8 with TRBJ2-1; D is possibly TRBD1 or TRBD2 (5 bases each). This CDR3 is 16 amino acids long. Trimming cost V 6 bases and J 7 bases, with 22 bases left between them. Germline V gives CDR1 SGHVS, CDR2 FQNEAQ.